The next 16 T cell receptor beta chains were all read from a single sample in a study of blood T cell repertoires in COVID-19. TCRdb's table, derived via immunoSEQ multiplex PCR, lists solely in-frame clones and lacks some. The sample holds around 49,000 clones, approximately 82% seen once. Sequencing was carried out using PBMCs or T cells enriched from blood (not recorded which). The receptors originated from a woman aged 50 to 60 with acute COVID-19.

The chain recombines TRBV9 with TRBJ1-1; maybe TRBD1 (5 bases). With 3 bases removed from V and 0 bases from J, the gap between germline ends came to 12 bases. The CDR3 is 15 residues long. Germline CDR1 and CDR2: SGDLS and YYNGEE. The DNA of the CDR3 is TGTGCCAGCAGCGCGAAACAGGTGTTGAACACTGAAGCTTTCTTT. Translated: CASSAKQVLNTEAFF. The full variable domain, completed using reference TRBV9 and TRBJ1-1, is DSGVTQTPKHLITATGQRVTLRCSPRSGDLSVYWYQQSLDQGLQFLIQYYNGEERAKGNILERFSAQQFPDLHSELNLSSLELGDSALYFCASSAKQVLNTEAFFGQGTRLTVV.

The rearrangement links TRBV5-1 to TRBJ1-4; D possibly corresponds to TRBD1 (6 bases). CDR1 is SGHRS and CDR2 is YFSETQ in the germline V gene. V dropped 1 base and J dropped 0 bases, with 19 bases sitting between them. This CDR3 contains 19 residues. CDR3 nucleotide sequence: TGCGCCAGCAGCTTGTGGGGGCCGCACTTTACCGCAACTAATGAAAAACTGTTTTTT. Protein: CASSLWGPHFTATNEKLFF.

The chain recombines TRBV7-3 with TRBJ2-3; D uncertain. The CDR3 runs 13 residues. V was shortened by 5 bases and J by 2 bases, with 8 bases between the two germline ends. Germline V lookup: CDR1 SGHTA, CDR2 FQGTGA. CDR3 residues: CASSVVTTDTQYF. CDR3 nucleotide sequence: TGTGCCAGCAGCGTAGTAACCACAGATACGCAGTATTTT.

This chain uses TRBV28 with TRBJ2-7; 7 positions match TRBD1. The CDR3 is 15 amino acids. Germline V gene sequence: CDR1 MDHEN, CDR2 SYDVKM. V lost 6 bases to trimming and J lost 2 bases; unmatched junction nucleotides: 10. In DNA form, the CDR3 reads TGTGCCAGCAGAAGTTCCCGGGACAGTGCCTACGAGCAGTACTTC. The encoded protein is CASRSSRDSAYEQYF.

The V and J genes are TRBV11-3 and TRBJ1-1; D is uncertain. This CDR3 comprises 16 residues. Germline lookup yields CDR1 SGHNT and CDR2 YENEEA. The V end lost 0 bases, the J end lost 4 bases, and 15 bases lay between the germline ends. CDR3 coding DNA: TGTGCCAGCAGCTTAGATTCGAGGAGACGAACCACTGAAGCTTTCTTT. Protein: CASSLDSRRRTTEAFF.

This chain joins TRBV28 and TRBJ1-2; weak D call: TRBD1 (5 bases). V was pared by 10 bases and J by 7 bases, with 19 bases between. The germline CDR1 and CDR2 sequences are MDHEN and SYDVKM. CDR3 length: 13 residues. The CDR3 coding sequence is TGTGCCACGGCAGGGCCGGGGGTAAGTGGCTACACCTTC. This encodes CATAGPGVSGYTF.

The V call is TRBV5-1, the J call TRBJ2-7, with TRBD2 as a possible D gene (7 bases). There are 14 residues in the CDR3. V was pared by 4 bases and J by 7 bases, with 18 bases between. Germline loops: CDR1 SGHRS, CDR2 YFSETQ. CDR3 protein: CASSPLGGGKEQYF. Here the CDR3 DNA reads TGCGCCAGCAGCCCCCTAGGGGGGGGGAAGGAGCAGTACTTC.

This chain links TRBV2 with TRBJ2-1, with TRBD2 as a possible D gene (6 bases). In germline, CDR1 is SNHLY, CDR2 FYNNEI. V lost 2 bases to trimming and J lost 3 bases, with 11 bases between them. This CDR3 has 15 amino acids. CDR3: CASSENNSGYNEQFF. CDR3 in DNA: TGTGCCAGCAGTGAAAATAATAGCGGCTACAATGAGCAGTTCTTC.

The chain's CDR3 is CASSVGNSLNQPQHF. Here the CDR3 DNA reads TGTGCCAGCAGCGTAGGAAACAGCTTGAATCAGCCCCAGCATTTT. V usage is TRBV9 and J usage is TRBJ1-5; D is undetermined. The CDR3 spans 15 residues. Germline loops: CDR1 SGDLS, CDR2 YYNGEE. The ends were cut back, 0 bases at V and 4 bases at J, with 11 bases in the middle. Using reference TRBV9 and TRBJ1-5 for the parts outside the CDR3, the full variable domain is DSGVTQTPKHLITATGQRVTLRCSPRSGDLSVYWYQQSLDQGLQFLIQYYNGEERAKGNILERFSAQQFPDLHSELNLSSLELGDSALYFCASSVGNSLNQPQHFGDGTRLSIL.

CDR3 DNA sequence: TGTGCCAGCAGCCCCCGGGGAGCCCTAAACACTGAAGCTTTCTTT. The encoded protein is CASSPRGALNTEAFF. The chain employs TRBV9 and TRBJ1-1; D call uncertain. Trimming removed 4 bases at V and 2 bases at J, with 15 bases between. Germline V gene sequence: CDR1 SGDLS, CDR2 YYNGEE. There are 15 residues in the CDR3.

The chain joins TRBV28 to TRBJ2-7; D is ambiguous. The germline V and J ends were trimmed by 10 bases and 0 bases, with 13 bases remaining between them. Germline values: CDR1 MDHEN, CDR2 SYDVKM. This CDR3 region has 13 residues. CDR3 protein: CATQAPGSYEQYF. CDR3 in DNA: TGTGCCACCCAAGCCCCGGGCTCCTACGAGCAGTACTTC.

In its sample, this clone ranks as medium-sized. Other DNA sequences in the sample encode the same CDR3. In DNA form, the CDR3 reads TGTGCCTGGAGAGGGGGGGACGAAAAACTGTTTTTT. It yields the protein CAWRGGDEKLFF. The chain is built from TRBV30 and TRBJ1-4; D perhaps matches TRBD1 (6 bases). The CDR3 runs 12 residues. The V gene's germline CDR1 is GTSNPN and CDR2 SVGIG (reference sequence). Trimming stripped 3 bases from V and 8 bases from J, with 10 bases between.

The chain joins TRBV2 to TRBJ2-3, with D maybe TRBD1 (5 bases). The CDR3 runs 12 residues. The V gene's germline CDR1 is SNHLY and CDR2 FYNNEI. V was clipped by 8 bases and J by 5 bases, with 11 bases between them. The DNA for the CDR3 is TGTGCCAGCGGGGCGGCGGAAGATACGCAGTATTTT. Its translation is CASGAAEDTQYF.

The chain recombines TRBV27 with TRBJ1-1, with D unresolved. The V gene's germline CDR1 is MNHEY and CDR2 SMNVEV (reference sequence). This CDR3 contains 14 residues. V lost 3 bases, J lost 3 bases, and 11 bases lay in between. The CDR3 nucleotides read TGTGCCAGCAGTTTCAGCGGCGTGGACACTGAAGCTTTCTTT. Its translation: CASSFSGVDTEAFF.

This clone occurred once. The V call is TRBV7-6, the J call TRBJ2-1; 9 bases agree with TRBD1. The CDR3 has 16 residues. J lost 8 bases, V lost 4 bases, and 12 bases had no gene match. Germline V gene sequence: CDR1 SGHVS, CDR2 FNYEAQ. The CDR3 DNA follows: TGTGCCAGCAGCTCGGTTGTGGGACAGGGCGGCCATGAGCAGTTCTTC. Translating gives CASSSVVGQGGHEQFF.

The chain is built from TRBV4-2 and TRBJ1-6; 7 nucleotides match TRBD1. The CDR3 runs to 17 residues. Germline-derived CDR1 and CDR2 are LGHNA and YNFKEQ. Trimming took 0 bases from V and 5 from J; bases not matched to a gene: 7. The CDR3 region is CASSQDLGGAHNSPLHF. The CDR3 DNA reads as TGTGCCAGCAGCCAAGATTTAGGGGGCGCCCATAATTCACCCCTCCACTTT.